This TCR beta chain was sequenced in a study of blood T cells in healthy people across ages. The CDR3 has 12 amino acids. The V and J ends lost 6 bases and 5 bases, in that order; junction bases with no gene match: 4. Germline V gene lookup returns CDR1 DFQATT and CDR2 SNEGSKA (reference sequence). There are a few counts of this clonotype. Its specificity is not known. PCR was performed a second time for 7 to 11 cycles using a sample-barcoded 5' primer and a J-beta primer mix. Every individual sample yielded 2.5 million or more paired-end reads (each containing CDR3). A single record per CDR3 protein comes from TCRdb applying MiXCR to the 5' RACE reads. The sample records around 800,000 distinct CDR3 sequences, 53% being singletons. PBMCs numbering at least 6.5 million were isolated per sample. The study, taken as a whole, reports: Because sorting was not performed, PBMCs prevented conclusive naive versus antigen-experienced comparison. It was held that the diversity estimates obtained from one million T cells were underestimates.

Sequenced input: blood. This sequence was found in an elderly man in good health. This chain links TRBV20-1 with TRBJ2-7; 10 nucleotides agree with TRBD2. CDR3 DNA sequence: TGCAGTGCGGTAGGACTAGCGGACGAGCAGTACTTC. Translating it yields CSAVGLADEQYF.